The 31 T cell receptor beta chains reported below all come from one sample, sequenced in a study of blood T cell repertoires in COVID-19. This table comes from immunoSEQ multiplex PCR, and its TCRdb copy is limited to in-frame clones, with some not included. This sample yields about 350,000 clones, of which about 92% are seen a single time; 3% to 4.5% belongs to the top ten. Sequenced: peripheral blood. The receptor set was obtained from an older woman with COVID-19, enrolled during active disease.

The chain combines TRBV18 with TRBJ1-2, with 7 nucleotides matching TRBD1. V lost 2 bases to trimming and J lost 8 bases; unmatched junction nucleotides: 8. Germline V gene sequence: CDR1 KGHSH, CDR2 LQKENI. The CDR3 spans 14 residues. CDR3: CASSPTTGVGGYTF. The CDR3 nucleotides read TGTGCCAGCTCACCAACTACAGGGGTAGGGGGCTACACCTTC.

This clone occurred once. This sequence joins TRBV11-3 and TRBJ2-5, with 11 bases matching TRBD1. The germline V gene encodes CDR1 SGHNT and CDR2 YENEEA. CDR3 length equals 16 residues. V was pared by 5 bases and J by 1 base, with 6 bases of the junction left unmatched. CDR3 nucleotides: TGTGCCAGCAGCCTGGGGGGGACAGGGGGCCAAGAGACCCAGTACTTC. This sequence encodes CASSLGGTGGQETQYF.

For the CDR3, the DNA is TGTGCCAGCAGCCAAGCGGTCCTGCTGAATGAAAAACTGTTTTTT. Translated: CASSQAVLLNEKLFF. The chain joins TRBV4-2 to TRBJ1-4; D is uncertain. Germline V gene data show CDR1 as LGHNA and CDR2 as YNFKEQ. This CDR3 is built from 15 residues. Trimming stripped 1 base from V and 5 bases from J, with 11 bases between.

V gene TRBV6-5 combines with J gene TRBJ1-1; perhaps TRBD1 as D (5 bases). The germline V gene encodes CDR1 MNHEY and CDR2 SVGAGI. This CDR3 has 13 amino acids. V lost 6 bases, J lost 7 bases, and 15 bases lay in between. This CDR3 is CASRAPGVVEAFF. For the CDR3, the DNA is TGTGCCAGCAGAGCCCCGGGGGTTGTTGAAGCTTTCTTT.

The chain is built from TRBV12-3 or TRBV12-4 and TRBJ1-2; D uncertain. The V and J ends lost 7 bases and 5 bases respectively, with 14 bases between them. The CDR3 length is 13 residues. Here the CDR3 DNA reads TGTGCCAGCACCGAAAATCCAGGATATGGCTACACCTTC. Amino acid sequence: CASTENPGYGYTF.

The V and J genes are TRBV6-5 and TRBJ1-1; the match to TRBD1 covers 8 bases. This CDR3 contains 12 residues. Germline CDR1 reads MNHEY; CDR2 reads SVGAGI. J was trimmed by 4 bases and V by 6 bases; bases with no gene match: 1. The CDR3 loop is CASRTGGTEAFF. CDR3 in DNA: TGTGCCAGCAGAACAGGGGGCACTGAAGCTTTCTTT.

Worth noting for this clone: The junction differs from germline at one of its ends, possibly a read error. The rearrangement uses TRBV19 and TRBJ1-2; no reliable D call. The CDR3 is 15 residues long. Germline V lookup: CDR1 LNHDA, CDR2 SQIVND (reference sequence). The CDR3 bases are TGTGCCAGTAGGATAGGAGGCGGGAGGCGAGGAGGCTACACCTTC. Amino acids: CASRIGGGRRGGYTF.

The chain has TRBV20-1 and TRBJ2-7; D is possibly TRBD2 (5 bases). Germline V CDR1 and CDR2: DFQATT, SNEGSKA (reference sequence). The CDR3 covers 11 residues. Trimming removed 5 bases at V and 3 bases at J, with 8 bases between. The CDR3 loop is CSAPGNYEQYF. CDR3 nucleotides: TGCAGTGCTCCCGGGAACTACGAGCAGTACTTC.

This chain joins TRBV19 and TRBJ1-5, with D perhaps matching TRBD1 (5 bases). In germline, CDR1 is LNHDA, CDR2 SQIVND (reference sequence). The CDR3 is 14 residues long. The V end was cut by 5 bases, the J end by 0 bases, with 8 bases between. In DNA, the CDR3 is TGTGCCAGTAGTGCAGGGTATAGCAATCAGCCCCAGCATTTT. The encoded protein is CASSAGYSNQPQHF.

The chain couples TRBV5-1 to TRBJ1-6; D is undetermined. CDR3 length equals 17 residues. Trimming removed 1 base at V and 0 bases at J, with 11 bases between. Looked up from germline, CDR1 is SGHRS and CDR2 is YFSETQ. The CDR3 nucleotides read TGCGCCAGCAGCTTGAGACCGGGGAGCTCCTATAATTCACCCCTCCACTTT. It translates to CASSLRPGSSYNSPLHF.

V gene TRBV7-9 combines with J gene TRBJ2-5; a possible D gene is TRBD1 (6 bases). The germline gives CDR1 SEHNR, CDR2 FQNEAQ (reference sequence). CDR3 size: 13 residues. Trimming took 4 bases from V and 1 from J, leaving 7 bases between them. Written as DNA, the CDR3 is TGTGCCAGCAGCTCGGACAGCCAAGAGACCCAGTACTTC. Translating it yields CASSSDSQETQYF.

J is TRBJ2-3 and V is TRBV9; perhaps TRBD2 as D (5 bases). The germline gives CDR1 SGDLS, CDR2 YYNGEE. V dropped 0 bases and J dropped 4 bases, with 12 bases sitting between them. The CDR3 runs 15 residues. CDR3 region: CASSVGASTADTQYF. The CDR3 DNA is TGTGCCAGCAGCGTAGGGGCTAGCACTGCAGATACGCAGTATTTT.

V and J are TRBV7-9 and TRBJ1-1; 7 positions match TRBD1. The CDR3 has 13 amino acids. Germline CDR1 SEHNR, CDR2 FQNEAQ (reference sequence). V dropped 1 base and J dropped 7; count of bases not matched to a gene: 3. CDR3 sequence reads: CASSLEGAGEAFF. CDR3 nucleotide sequence: TGTGCCAGCAGCTTAGAGGGGGCGGGTGAAGCTTTCTTT.

This chain joins TRBV13 and TRBJ1-1; 8 bases line up with TRBD1. Germline CDR1 and CDR2: PRHDT and FYEKMQ (reference sequence). The J segment lost 3 bases and the V segment lost 5 bases, leaving 8 bases of the junction unmatched. The CDR3 loop spans 15 amino acids. The CDR3 bases are TGTGCCAGCAGCCCTGAAGGACAGGGATACACTGAAGCTTTCTTT. Translating gives CASSPEGQGYTEAFF.

This clone was found once. The chain joins TRBV19 to TRBJ2-2, with D possibly matching TRBD2 (6 bases). The CDR3 runs to 15 residues. The germline V gene has CDR1 LNHDA and CDR2 SQIVND (reference sequence). The ends were cut back, 4 bases at V and 1 base at J, with 10 bases in the middle. The CDR3 DNA follows: TGTGCCAGTAGTACAGGGACTTTGAACACCGGGGAGCTGTTTTTT. Protein: CASSTGTLNTGELFF.

V and J are TRBV4-2 and TRBJ1-4, with TRBD1 matching 10 bases. The germline gives CDR1 LGHNA, CDR2 YNFKEQ. The CDR3 extends over 16 amino acids. V was pared by 1 base and J by 5 bases, with 4 bases of the junction left unmatched. CDR3 region: CASSQGPGQGNEKLFF. The DNA for the CDR3 is TGTGCCAGCAGCCAAGGACCGGGACAGGGGAATGAAAAACTGTTTTTT.

The chain links TRBV14 to TRBJ1-1; D is undetermined. V lost 7 bases and J 6 bases, leaving 15 bases between the germline ends. Germline CDR1 is SGHDN and CDR2 is FVKESK. The CDR3 totals 13 residues. This CDR3 reads CASKTSQTAEAFF. The CDR3 DNA is TGTGCCAGCAAGACATCCCAAACGGCTGAAGCTTTCTTT. The variable domain in full, completed from reference TRBV14 and TRBJ1-1, reads EAGVTQFPSHSVIEKGQTVTLRCDPISGHDNLYWYRRVMGKEIKFLLHFVKESKQDESGMPNNRFLAERTGGTYSTLKVQPAELEDSGVYFCASKTSQTAEAFFGQGTRLTVV.

The chain joins TRBV28 to TRBJ2-5; D not certain. V lost 3 bases to trimming and J lost 5 bases, with 4 bases between them. CDR1 and CDR2 from the germline V gene are MDHEN and SYDVKM. The CDR3 covers 11 residues. DNA of the CDR3: TGTGCCAGCAGTTTCGGGGAGACCCAGTACTTC. Translating it yields CASSFGETQYF.

The gene calls are TRBV9 and TRBJ2-5; TRBD1 might be the D (6 bases). V gave up 3 bases and J gave up 4 bases, with 13 bases separating them. Germline CDR1 and CDR2: SGDLS and YYNGEE. The CDR3 spans 14 residues. CDR3 amino acids: CASSEEQGRETQYF. The CDR3 nucleotides read TGTGCCAGCAGCGAGGAACAGGGAAGAGAGACCCAGTACTTC.

The chain uses TRBV7-3 and TRBJ2-5; maybe TRBD2 (7 bases). The CDR3 contains 13 residues. With 8 bases removed from V and 1 base from J, the gap between germline ends came to 11 bases. The germline V gene has CDR1 SGHTA and CDR2 FQGTGA. This chain's CDR3 is CASGAGAQETQYF. In nucleotides, the CDR3 is TGTGCCAGCGGCGCGGGGGCCCAAGAGACCCAGTACTTC.

The J gene is TRBJ1-6, the V gene TRBV2, with D possibly matching TRBD1 (6 bases). V was trimmed by 4 bases and J by 6 bases, leaving 10 bases between them. CDR1 and CDR2 from the germline V gene are SNHLY and FYNNEI. The CDR3 sequence is 14 residues long. CDR3 in DNA: TGTGCCAGCAGTGCCACAGGGTTTAATTCACCCCTCCACTTT. This codes for CASSATGFNSPLHF.

The V gene is TRBV7-3, the J gene TRBJ2-5; TRBD2 matches at 7 bases. The CDR3 has 15 amino acids. Germline lookup yields CDR1 SGHTA and CDR2 FQGTGA. The V and J ends lost 2 bases and 2 bases, in that order; junction bases with no gene match: 5. CDR3 region: CASSLARGGQETQYF. DNA of the CDR3: TGTGCCAGCAGCTTAGCGCGCGGGGGTCAAGAGACCCAGTACTTC.

Only one count was recorded for this clone. The chain joins TRBV10-3 to TRBJ2-4; D is unclear. Germline V gene sequence: CDR1 ENHRY, CDR2 SYGVKD. Deletions cut 0 bases from V and 5 bases from J, with 11 bases between. The CDR3 covers 15 residues. CDR3 residues: CAISESKAMQNIQYF. In DNA, the CDR3 is TGTGCCATCAGTGAGTCGAAAGCAATGCAAAACATTCAGTACTTC.

V and J are TRBV11-2 and TRBJ2-3; TRBD2 agrees at 9 bases. CDR3 size: 15 residues. Looked up from germline, CDR1 is SGHAT and CDR2 is FQNNGV. The trim removed 2 bases at V and 1 base at J, leaving 1 base unmatched. CDR3 in DNA: TGTGCCAGCAGCTTAATAGCGGGGGGCACAGATACGCAGTATTTT. Protein product: CASSLIAGGTDTQYF.

This clone was counted only a few times. The chain is built from TRBV5-6 and TRBJ1-6, with 7 positions matching TRBD1. The germline V gene has CDR1 SGHDT and CDR2 YYEEEE. The CDR3 contains 18 residues. V gave up 4 bases and J gave up 6 bases; unmatched junction bases: 16. CDR3 nucleotide sequence: TGTGCCAGCAGCCGTCCCGGGACAGAGCCGCTAAGTAATTCACCCCTCCACTTT. This gives the protein CASSRPGTEPLSNSPLHF.

This clone was recorded only once. The chain joins TRBV6-6 to TRBJ2-6; D not resolved. The length of the CDR3 is 15 residues. The V end was cut by 0 bases, the J end by 4 bases, with 7 bases between. Germline values: CDR1 MNHNY, CDR2 SVGAGI (reference sequence). For the CDR3, the DNA is TGTGCCAGCAGTTACTCGGCAGGAGGGGCCAACGTCCTGACTTTC. It yields the protein CASSYSAGGANVLTF.

V gene TRBV10-1 combines with J gene TRBJ1-1; no firm D call. Trimming removed 0 bases from V and 4 bases from J, with 9 bases in between. Per the germline V gene, CDR1 is WNHNN and CDR2 is SYGVQD (reference sequence). The CDR3 runs 14 residues. In nucleotides, the CDR3 is TGCGCCAGCAGTGAGTCTCGGGGAAGCACTGAAGCTTTCTTT. Translating gives CASSESRGSTEAFF.

The rearrangement joins TRBV5-1 to TRBJ1-1; D possibly corresponds to TRBD1 (6 bases). CDR3 length: 14 amino acids. The ends were cut back, 3 bases at V and 9 bases at J, with 18 bases in the middle. Germline CDR1 is SGHRS and CDR2 is YFSETQ. This chain's CDR3 is CASSSGGGSQKAFF. CDR3 nucleotide sequence: TGCGCCAGCAGCTCGGGAGGGGGGTCGCAAAAAGCTTTCTTT.

The genes are TRBV5-4 and TRBJ1-1; 10 bases agree with TRBD1. The CDR3 is made up of 15 amino acids. Germline trimming cut 3 bases from V and 2 bases from J; bases unmatched to any gene: 4. Germline V gene sequence: CDR1 SGHNT, CDR2 YYREEE (reference sequence). The DNA of the CDR3 is TGTGCCAGCAGCTCGGGACAGGGGCTAAACACTGAAGCTTTCTTT. The encoded protein is CASSSGQGLNTEAFF.

The CDR3 DNA sequence: TGTGCCAGCTCACCCCGCGGCCAGCCGCCAGCTTTCTTT. Translated, it gives CASSPRGQPPAFF. The V and J genes are TRBV18 and TRBJ1-1; D is unresolved. Germline V gives CDR1 KGHSH, CDR2 LQKENI. V was cut by 3 bases and J by 10 bases, with 15 bases left in between. The CDR3 covers 13 residues.

This clone was seen only once. In DNA, the CDR3 is TGTGCCAGCAGCGTAATCGCAGATACGCAGTATTTT. It translates to CASSVIADTQYF. The rearrangement uses TRBV9 and TRBJ2-3; no reliable D call. V was pared by 1 base and J by 4 bases, with 4 bases between. CDR3 length: 12 residues. Looked up from germline, CDR1 is SGDLS and CDR2 is YYNGEE.